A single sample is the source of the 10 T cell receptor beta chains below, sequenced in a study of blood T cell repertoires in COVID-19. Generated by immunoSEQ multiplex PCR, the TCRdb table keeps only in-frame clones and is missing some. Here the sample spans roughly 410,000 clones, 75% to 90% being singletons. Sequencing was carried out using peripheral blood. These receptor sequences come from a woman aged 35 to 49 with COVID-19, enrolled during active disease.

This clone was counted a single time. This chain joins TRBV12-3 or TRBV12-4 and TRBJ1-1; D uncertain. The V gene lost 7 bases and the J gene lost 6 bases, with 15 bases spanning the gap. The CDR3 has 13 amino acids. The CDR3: CASTPGESPEAFF. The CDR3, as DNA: TGTGCCAGCACCCCCGGAGAGTCCCCTGAAGCTTTCTTT.

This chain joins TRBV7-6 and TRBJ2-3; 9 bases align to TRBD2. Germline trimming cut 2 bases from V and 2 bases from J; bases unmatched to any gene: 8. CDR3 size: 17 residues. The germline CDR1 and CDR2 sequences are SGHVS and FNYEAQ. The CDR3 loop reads CASSLSLAGDNTDTQYF. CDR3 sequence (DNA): TGTGCCAGCAGCTTAAGTTTAGCGGGAGACAACACAGATACGCAGTATTTT.

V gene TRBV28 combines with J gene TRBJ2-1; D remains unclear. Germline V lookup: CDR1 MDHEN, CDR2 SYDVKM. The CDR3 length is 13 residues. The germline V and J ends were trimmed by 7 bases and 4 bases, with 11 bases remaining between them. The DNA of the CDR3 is TGTGCCAGCACCCTGCCCGGGTACAATGAGCAGTTCTTC. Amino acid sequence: CASTLPGYNEQFF.

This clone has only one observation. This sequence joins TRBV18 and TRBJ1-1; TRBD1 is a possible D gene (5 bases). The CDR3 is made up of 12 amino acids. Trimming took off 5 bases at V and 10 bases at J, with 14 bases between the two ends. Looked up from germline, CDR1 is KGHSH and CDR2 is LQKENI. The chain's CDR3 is CASSTPGFGAFF. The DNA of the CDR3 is TGTGCCAGCTCAACCCCAGGGTTCGGAGCTTTCTTT.

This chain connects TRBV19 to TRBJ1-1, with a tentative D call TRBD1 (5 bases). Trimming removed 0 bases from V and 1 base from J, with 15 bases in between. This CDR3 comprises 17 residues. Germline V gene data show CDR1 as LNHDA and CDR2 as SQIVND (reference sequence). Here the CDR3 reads CASSIDWTSLRNTEAFF. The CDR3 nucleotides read TGTGCCAGTAGTATAGATTGGACATCCCTACGGAACACTGAAGCTTTCTTT.

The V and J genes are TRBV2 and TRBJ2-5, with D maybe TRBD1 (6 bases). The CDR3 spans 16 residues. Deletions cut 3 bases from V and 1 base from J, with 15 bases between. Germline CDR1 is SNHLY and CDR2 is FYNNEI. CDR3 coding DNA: TGTGCCAGCAGTGATGTAGGACAGCTAGTCCAAGAGACCCAGTACTTC. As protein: CASSDVGQLVQETQYF.

CDR3 sequence reads: CASSLMGGGNTEAFF. Here the CDR3 DNA reads TGTGCCAGCAGTTTAATGGGAGGGGGGAACACTGAAGCTTTCTTT. This chain links TRBV27 with TRBJ1-1; D is possibly TRBD1 (6 bases). This CDR3 is built from 15 residues. The germline V gene encodes CDR1 MNHEY and CDR2 SMNVEV (reference sequence). Trimming stripped 2 bases from V and 1 base from J, with 11 bases between.

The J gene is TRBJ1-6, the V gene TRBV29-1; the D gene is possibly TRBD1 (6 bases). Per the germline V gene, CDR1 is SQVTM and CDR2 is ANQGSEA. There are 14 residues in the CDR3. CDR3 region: CSGEGGAGNSPLHF. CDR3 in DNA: TGCAGTGGAGAGGGGGGGGCGGGTAATTCACCCCTCCACTTT.

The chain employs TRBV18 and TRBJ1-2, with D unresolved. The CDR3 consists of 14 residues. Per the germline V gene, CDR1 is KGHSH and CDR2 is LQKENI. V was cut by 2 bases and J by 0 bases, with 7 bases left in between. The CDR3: CASSPTDSNYGYTF. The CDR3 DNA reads TGTGCCAGCTCACCAACAGATTCTAACTATGGCTACACCTTC.

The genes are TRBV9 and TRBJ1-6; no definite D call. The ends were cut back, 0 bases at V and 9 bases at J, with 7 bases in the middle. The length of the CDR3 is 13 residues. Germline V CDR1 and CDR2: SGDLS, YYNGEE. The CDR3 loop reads CASSVDSSSPLHF. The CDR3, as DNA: TGTGCCAGCAGCGTAGATTCGAGTTCACCCCTCCACTTT.